Below, one T cell receptor beta chain is given with its context. Its antigen is not yet known. No base quality information exists; no much larger clone differs at one position. The data were obtained in a study of T cell repertoires in cytomegalovirus infection (dated by TCRdb to between 2018 and 2021). Study-level background: Alongside well-studied HLA-B-restricted epitopes, the peptide stimulations were aimed at recently identified HLA-C-restricted CMV epitopes, whose presentation resists viral immunomodulation. The HLA type of each donor mattered for the analysis, because public TCR beta signatures pointed to carriage of CMV infection along with the matching HLA type.

The meaning of the sample's treatment or condition label: in vitro stimulation with specific CMV peptide epitopes to enrich CMV-specific T cells. Findings and caveats that apply to the study as a whole: Carriers of CMV infection plus the relevant HLA type were discriminated by the cumulative frequency of public TCR beta family members in the study cohort and in an independent approximately 360-donor cohort. In the ex vivo response, HLA-C-restricted CMV-specific TCR beta clonotypes were dominant, and in two of eight donors the single most frequent clonotype came from this HLA-C-restricted group.

Sequenced on an Illumina HiSeq 1500. The public reads were reanalyzed by TCRdb: fastp trimming at Q25, MiXCR alignment, in-frame beta chains only. Rows with a matching CDR3 protein are joined into one entry that keeps the most common DNA and genes. For this sample the table gives roughly 800,000 distinct CDR3 sequences, of which almost 30% were detected only once. The ten largest clonotypes hold 13% of the sample. The source is a human donor in good health (CMV status not recorded). Some clones in this sample may be carry-over from other donors' samples. This specimen consisted of cultured CD8+ T cells from PBMCs, obtained from culture after CMV antigen stimulation.

The CDR3 has the sequence CASSPLDSGYTF. The base sequence is TGTGCCAGCAGCCCTCTTGACAGTGGCTACACCTTC. The chain links TRBV7-9 with TRBJ1-2; the best D guess is TRBD1, with 5 bases matching. Deletion took 5 bases off V and 7 bases off J, with a span of 11 bases between the germline ends. CDR1 and CDR2 (SEHNR, FQNEAQ) derive from the germline V gene (reference sequence). Its CDR3 holds 12 amino acids, cysteine through phenylalanine. Only the CDR3 portion is preserved as DNA: 36 bases, with reading frame beginning at the first base.